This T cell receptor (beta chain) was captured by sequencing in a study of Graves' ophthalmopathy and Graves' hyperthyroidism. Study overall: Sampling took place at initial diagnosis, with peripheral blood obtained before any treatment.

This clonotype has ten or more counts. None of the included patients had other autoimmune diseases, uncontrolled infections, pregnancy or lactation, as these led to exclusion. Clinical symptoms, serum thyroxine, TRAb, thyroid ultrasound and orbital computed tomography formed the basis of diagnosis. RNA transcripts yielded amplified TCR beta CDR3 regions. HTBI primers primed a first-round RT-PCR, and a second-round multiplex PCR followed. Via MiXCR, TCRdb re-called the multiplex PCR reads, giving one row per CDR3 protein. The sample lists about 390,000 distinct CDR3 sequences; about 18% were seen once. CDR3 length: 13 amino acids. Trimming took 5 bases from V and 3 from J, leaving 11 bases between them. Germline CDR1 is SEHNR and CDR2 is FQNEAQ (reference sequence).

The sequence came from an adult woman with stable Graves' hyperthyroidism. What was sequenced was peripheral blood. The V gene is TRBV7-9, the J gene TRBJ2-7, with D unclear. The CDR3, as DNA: TGTGCCAGCAGCCCCCCCGGTGTCTACGAGCAGTACTTC. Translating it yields CASSPPGVYEQYF.